This T cell receptor beta chain was found in a study of T cell repertoires in cytomegalovirus infection. Using its own MiXCR run on the reads, TCRdb lists one record per CDR3 protein. This sample has approximately 550,000 distinct CDR3 sequences, with approximately 15% found just once. This clonotype was seen at least ten times. The sequence came from a human donor in good health (CMV status not recorded). Some clones in this sample may be carry-over from other donors' samples. The sequenced material came from CD8+ T cells from PBMCs.

CDR3 bases: TGCGCCAGCAGTGAGTCGAGTAGCGGCGAAACAGATACGCAGTATTTT. Protein sequence: CASSESSSGETDTQYF. This chain connects TRBV10-2 to TRBJ2-3; the D gene is possibly TRBD2 (6 bases). V was clipped by 0 bases and J by 3 bases, with 13 bases between them. Looked up from germline, CDR1 is WSHSY and CDR2 is SAAADI. The CDR3 is 16 amino acids.